The 30 T cell receptor beta chains listed next were all sequenced from one sample in a study of T cell repertoires in ileal Crohn's disease. Sequencing used immunoSEQ multiplex PCR; TCRdb keeps in-frame clones, though not all of them. This table holds 55,000 to 65,000 clones, less than 90% found once. Time point here: neoterminal ileum biopsy at postoperative endoscopy, about 6 months after surgery. The sample consisted of ileal tissue. The receptors were sampled from an adult with Crohn's disease.

V usage is TRBV29-1 and J usage is TRBJ1-1; TRBD1 might be the D (6 bases). The CDR3 length is 13 residues. CDR1 is SQVTM, CDR2 ANQGSEA, per germline. V was trimmed by 1 base and J by 2 bases, leaving 8 bases between them. CDR3 region: CSVEGQVNTEAFF. The CDR3 bases are TGCAGCGTTGAAGGACAGGTTAACACTGAAGCTTTCTTT. The variable domain in full, with the rest retrieved from reference TRBV29-1 and TRBJ1-1, is SAVISQKPSRDICQRGTSLTIQCQVDSQVTMMFWYRQQPGQSLTLIATANQGSEATYESGFVIDKFPISRPNLTFSTLTVSNMSPEDSSIYLCSVEGQVNTEAFFGQGTRLTVV.

V and J are TRBV19 and TRBJ1-2; the D gene is possibly TRBD1 (5 bases). Germline CDR1 reads LNHDA; CDR2 reads SQIVND (reference sequence). The V gene lost 5 bases and the J gene lost 0 bases, with 16 bases spanning the gap. CDR3 length: 16 amino acids. In nucleotides, the CDR3 is TGTGCCAGTAGTGTCCCCAGGGATGGACCTAACTATGGCTACACCTTC. Its protein product is CASSVPRDGPNYGYTF.

This chain connects TRBV30 to TRBJ1-5; D is ambiguous. The CDR3 is 15 residues long. V gave up 0 bases and J gave up 2 bases, with 11 bases separating them. From germline, CDR1 is GTSNPN and CDR2 SVGIG (reference sequence). This CDR3 is CAWSVPGLGNQPQHF. The CDR3 DNA reads TGTGCCTGGAGTGTCCCAGGTCTGGGCAATCAGCCCCAGCATTTT. Full variable domain (outside the CDR3, taken from reference TRBV30 and TRBJ1-5): SQTIHQWPATLVQPVGSPLSLECTVEGTSNPNLYWYRQAAGRGLQLLFYSVGIGQISSEVPQNLSASRPQDRQFILSSKKLLLSDSGFYLCAWSVPGLGNQPQHFGDGTRLSIL.

The chain couples TRBV27 to TRBJ2-2; D is unclear. The CDR3 totals 12 residues. Trimming removed 6 bases from V and 8 bases from J, with 10 bases in between. Germline CDR1 reads MNHEY; CDR2 reads SMNVEV (reference sequence). The CDR3 here is CASSPQIGELFF. As DNA, the CDR3 is TGTGCCAGCAGCCCCCAGATAGGGGAGCTGTTTTTT.

This sequence joins TRBV6-1 and TRBJ1-5; D uncertain. The CDR3 loop spans 15 amino acids. Germline CDR1 reads MNHNS; CDR2 reads SASEGT. V lost 1 base and J 7 bases, leaving 14 bases between the germline ends. The CDR3, as DNA: TGTGCCAGCAGTGAAGGGCGGGGAACTTGGCAGCCCCAGCATTTT. Encoded protein: CASSEGRGTWQPQHF.

V usage is TRBV6-1 and J usage is TRBJ1-2, with D tentatively TRBD1 (6 bases). The germline CDR1 and CDR2 sequences are MNHNS and SASEGT. This CDR3 contains 14 residues. Trimming shortened V by 2 bases and J by 8 bases, and 15 bases separated the two germline ends. CDR3 nucleotides: TGTGCCAGCAGTGAATCAGGGGCCGGGTGGGGCTACACCTTC. Protein product: CASSESGAGWGYTF.

This chain connects TRBV29-1 to TRBJ2-5, with a tentative D call TRBD1 (6 bases). Trimming removed 2 bases from V and 6 bases from J, with 13 bases in between. The CDR3 contains 13 residues. The V gene's germline CDR1 is SQVTM and CDR2 ANQGSEA. The CDR3 region has the DNA TGCAGCGTTGAAAAAGGGCAGGGGAAGACCCAGTACTTC. It encodes CSVEKGQGKTQYF.

The chain joins TRBV5-4 to TRBJ1-6, with a tentative D call TRBD1 (5 bases). Trimming took off 5 bases at V and 6 bases at J, with 12 bases between the two ends. Germline V gene sequence: CDR1 SGHNT, CDR2 YYREEE (reference sequence). CDR3 length: 14 amino acids. The CDR3, as DNA: TGTGCCAGCAGGCCGTCGGGGGGTAATTCACCCCTCCACTTT. Its protein product is CASRPSGGNSPLHF.

The chain recombines TRBV19 with TRBJ1-6, with TRBD1 identical over 7 bases. The CDR3 contains 14 residues. Germline V CDR1 and CDR2: LNHDA, SQIVND (reference sequence). With 3 bases clipped from V and 8 bases from J, the junction kept 4 bases outside the gene matches. CDR3: CASSMRTGDSPLHF. The CDR3, as DNA: TGTGCCAGTAGTATGCGGACAGGTGATTCACCCCTCCACTTT.

V and J are TRBV5-1 and TRBJ1-5; tentatively, D is TRBD1 (5 bases). Germline V gene lookup returns CDR1 SGHRS and CDR2 YFSETQ. The CDR3 has 15 residues. The germline V and J ends were trimmed by 0 bases and 7 bases, with 14 bases remaining between them. CDR3 in amino acids: CASSLEPGTSQPQHF. The CDR3, as DNA: TGCGCCAGCAGCTTGGAACCAGGGACTAGCCAGCCCCAGCATTTT.

The rearrangement joins TRBV5-6 to TRBJ1-1; no clear D. Germline CDR1 is SGHDT and CDR2 is YYEEEE. This CDR3 spans 11 amino acids. Trimming removed 1 base from V and 8 bases from J, with 6 bases in between. CDR3: CASSLNNEAFF. The CDR3 region has the DNA TGTGCCAGCAGCTTGAACAACGAAGCTTTCTTT.

The V call is TRBV7-2, the J call TRBJ1-2, with 8 bases aligning to TRBD1. J was trimmed by 7 bases and V by 5 bases; bases with no gene match: 6. Germline V CDR1 and CDR2: SGHTA, FQGNSA. CDR3 size: 13 residues. CDR3 nucleotides: TGTGCCAGCAGCCACCGGGACAGGAGTGGCTACACCTTC. Residues: CASSHRDRSGYTF.

The chain joins TRBV15 to TRBJ2-7, with D tentatively TRBD1 or TRBD2 (5 bases each). Between the trimmed V and J ends, which lost 3 bases and 6 bases, there was a span of 12 bases. There are 13 residues in the CDR3. CDR1 and CDR2 (germline): LNHNV, YYDKDF (reference sequence). CDR3 loop: CATSRSLGGEQYV. CDR3 DNA: TGTGCCACCAGCAGGTCTCTTGGGGGCGAGCAGTACGTC.

The V call is TRBV5-1, the J call TRBJ2-3; D is possibly TRBD1 (6 bases). The CDR3 is 15 residues long. CDR1 and CDR2 from the germline V gene are SGHRS and YFSETQ. Trimming pared 3 bases from V and 0 bases from J, leaving 11 bases between. The CDR3 protein is CASSSRQASTDTQYF. The CDR3 DNA reads as TGCGCCAGCAGCTCGAGACAGGCAAGCACAGATACGCAGTATTTT.

The chain carries TRBV7-8 and TRBJ1-4; D is possibly TRBD1 (5 bases). Trimming removed 5 bases from V and 0 bases from J, with 13 bases in between. Germline values: CDR1 SGHVS, CDR2 FQNEAQ. This CDR3 is built from 16 residues. The CDR3 nucleotides read TGTGCCAGCAGCCCCTACGGGGGACCAACTAATGAAAAACTGTTTTTT. It yields the protein CASSPYGGPTNEKLFF.

The genes are TRBV5-4 and TRBJ2-3; 14 bases are shared with TRBD2. The CDR3 runs 16 residues. Trimming cost V 4 bases and J 6 bases; bases outside gene matches: 7. The germline V gene has CDR1 SGHNT and CDR2 YYREEE (reference sequence). The CDR3 loop reads CASSMGLAGAGDTQYF. In nucleotides, the CDR3 is TGTGCCAGCAGCATGGGACTAGCGGGAGCGGGTGATACGCAGTATTTT.

In this sample, this clone turned up once. The V call is TRBV4-2, the J call TRBJ1-1; D is ambiguous. The CDR3 is 15 amino acids. Trimming stripped 3 bases from V and 3 bases from J, with 14 bases between. In germline, CDR1 is LGHNA, CDR2 YNFKEQ. CDR3 sequence (DNA): TGTGCCAGCAGCCAGCGACTTCTCACGGACACTGAAGCTTTCTTT. Protein: CASSQRLLTDTEAFF.

V usage is TRBV6-5 and J usage is TRBJ1-6, with D possibly TRBD1 on 6 matching bases. Germline CDR1 MNHEY, CDR2 SVGAGI. This CDR3 contains 14 residues. V was pared by 4 bases and J by 7 bases, with 11 bases between. CDR3 residues: CASSSGTPNSPLHF. CDR3 bases: TGTGCCAGCAGTTCCGGGACACCGAATTCACCCCTCCACTTT.

This clone was seen more than once but under ten times. The chain uses TRBV10-1 and TRBJ1-2; 9 positions agree with TRBD1. Germline CDR1 reads WNHNN; CDR2 reads SYGVQD (reference sequence). The V segment lost 2 bases and the J segment 2 bases; nucleotides outside the gene matches: 3. This CDR3 comprises 15 residues. CDR3 in amino acids: CASSEGTGPNYGYTF. CDR3 DNA sequence: TGCGCCAGCAGTGAGGGGACAGGGCCGAACTATGGCTACACCTTC.

CDR3 protein: CASSPRGGGGSPLHF. The CDR3 coding sequence is TGTGCCAGCAGTCCGCGAGGCGGGGGCGGTTCGCCCCTCCACTTT. The chain employs TRBV6-5 and TRBJ1-6, with D maybe TRBD1 (6 bases). V was pared by 5 bases and J by 13 bases, with 21 bases between. CDR1 and CDR2 from the germline V gene are MNHEY and SVGAGI. The CDR3 length is 15 residues.

This chain joins TRBV7-3 and TRBJ2-1, with TRBD2 identical over 8 bases. J was trimmed by 10 bases and V by 1 base; bases with no gene match: 12. The CDR3 covers 16 residues. Germline loops: CDR1 SGHTA, CDR2 FQGTGA. Here the CDR3 DNA reads TGTGCCAGCAGCTTAAATAGCGGGACTAGTCTTCAGGAGCAGTTCTTC. It specifies CASSLNSGTSLQEQFF.

This chain joins TRBV6-1 and TRBJ2-7; D perhaps matches TRBD1 (6 bases). CDR1 and CDR2 (germline): MNHNS, SASEGT. Trimming left V 4 bases short and J 3 bases short, with 10 bases between. This CDR3 spans 13 amino acids. The CDR3 nucleotides read TGTGCCAGCAGTGCCCTGGACAGCTACGAGCAGTACGTC. Translating gives CASSALDSYEQYV.

The chain carries TRBV13 and TRBJ2-1, with TRBD2 matching 8 bases. CDR3 size: 15 residues. The V segment lost 5 bases and the J segment 0 bases; nucleotides outside the gene matches: 3. CDR1 is PRHDT, CDR2 FYEKMQ, per germline (reference sequence). The CDR3 sequence: CASSESGGSYNEQFF. CDR3 nucleotide sequence: TGTGCCAGCAGCGAAAGCGGGGGCTCCTACAATGAGCAGTTCTTC.

The chain links TRBV28 to TRBJ1-2; no clear D gene. The V gene's germline CDR1 is MDHEN and CDR2 SYDVKM. The CDR3 consists of 12 residues. The V gene lost 4 bases and the J gene lost 1 base, with 4 bases spanning the gap. DNA for the CDR3: TGTGCCAGCAGTTCAAATAACTATGGCTACACCTTC. Its translation is CASSSNNYGYTF.

The genes are TRBV28 and TRBJ1-5, with D possibly matching TRBD1 (5 bases). CDR3 size: 15 residues. From germline, CDR1 is MDHEN and CDR2 SYDVKM. V lost 11 bases to trimming and J lost 0 bases, with 17 bases between them. The CDR3 nucleotides are TGTGCCCACGTTGCGGGGCTACATAGCAATCAGCCCCAGCATTTT. Residues: CAHVAGLHSNQPQHF.

The sample holds one count of this clone. V is TRBV6-6 and J is TRBJ2-7, with TRBD2 matching 7 bases. CDR1 is MNHNY, CDR2 SVGAGI, per germline (reference sequence). This CDR3 is 15 amino acids long. Losses at the gene ends were 7 bases for V and 6 bases for J; bases not matched to a gene: 15. The CDR3 DNA reads as TGTGCCAGCACCCAAGGAGGGAGCGGGATACGCGAGCAGTACTTC. This codes for CASTQGGSGIREQYF.

V gene TRBV18 combines with J gene TRBJ1-1; perhaps TRBD1 as D (5 bases). V lost 1 base and J lost 1, with 13 bases in between. CDR3 length: 16 residues. Germline lookup yields CDR1 KGHSH and CDR2 LQKENI. The CDR3 here is CASSPQSLGANTEAFF. CDR3 sequence (DNA): TGTGCCAGCTCACCACAGAGTCTTGGGGCGAACACTGAAGCTTTCTTT.

This chain uses TRBV7-3 with TRBJ2-1; D call uncertain. V lost 1 base to trimming and J lost 0 bases, with 7 bases between them. There are 15 residues in the CDR3. The germline V gene encodes CDR1 SGHTA and CDR2 FQGTGA. CDR3 amino acids: CASSLSAVSYNEQFF. The CDR3 DNA sequence: TGTGCCAGCAGCTTAAGTGCGGTCTCCTACAATGAGCAGTTCTTC.

J is TRBJ2-7 and V is TRBV28; 7 bases line up with TRBD1. The CDR3 is 14 amino acids. The germline V gene has CDR1 MDHEN and CDR2 SYDVKM. V was pared by 5 bases and J by 2 bases, with 6 bases of the junction left unmatched. CDR3 sequence: CASSGTDVTYEQYV. CDR3 nucleotide sequence: TGTGCCAGCAGTGGGACAGATGTAACCTACGAGCAGTACGTC.

The chain has TRBV5-1 and TRBJ1-1, with 7 bases that match TRBD1. Trimming took 4 bases from V and 0 from J; bases not matched to a gene: 9. From germline, CDR1 is SGHRS and CDR2 YFSETQ. The CDR3 loop spans 16 amino acids. The DNA of the CDR3 is TGCGCCAGCAGCCGGCAACCGGGACAGCTGAACACTGAAGCTTTCTTT. It codes for CASSRQPGQLNTEAFF.